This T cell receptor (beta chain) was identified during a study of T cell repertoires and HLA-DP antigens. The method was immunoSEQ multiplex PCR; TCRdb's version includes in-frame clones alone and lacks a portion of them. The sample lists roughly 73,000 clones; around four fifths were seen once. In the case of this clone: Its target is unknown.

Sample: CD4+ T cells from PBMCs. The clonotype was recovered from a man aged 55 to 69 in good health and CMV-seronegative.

The CDR3 coding sequence is TGTGCCAGCAGCGTATCAGCAACAGATACGCAGTATTTT. It codes for CASSVSATDTQYF. The rearrangement uses TRBV9 and TRBJ2-3, with D unclear. Germline lookup yields CDR1 SGDLS and CDR2 YYNGEE. The V gene lost 1 base and the J gene lost 3 bases, with 6 bases spanning the gap. CDR3 size: 13 residues.